This T cell receptor (beta chain) was recovered during a study of T cell responses to AZD1222 COVID-19 vaccine (dated by TCRdb to about 2021). For the wider study: AZD1222 recipients with second doses at about 4 weeks or about 12 weeks were pooled, because spike-specific TCR depth and breadth did not differ between schedules. TCR sequencing covered over 230 trial participants: 200 to 210 given two doses of AZD1222 and some 25 given two doses of MenACWY control vaccine. Trial participants were enrolled into age subgroups of 18-55, 56-69 and 70-plus years, which contained 148, 28 and 57 TCR-sequenced participants, respectively. On the study overall, not on this receptor specifically: No day 14 peak-response samples were available, so repertoires were characterized only after the peak T cell response. Epitopes outside the regions mutated in the B.1.351 and B.1.1.7 variants were reportedly recognized by nearly half of the unique spike-specific TCRs. After two AZD1222 doses, spike-specific TCR breadth and depth were significantly higher than at day 0 and than in MenACWY recipients. Vaccine-associated CD4 TCRs spanned the whole spike protein, with dominant responses in regions 160-218 and 743-854. Conclusions about previously exposed vaccinees are limited, since just six or seven AZD1222 recipients were seropositive for SARS-CoV-2 at baseline. Participants were mostly white British and included more females than males, and it was suggested by the authors that clonal diversity may have been underestimated. In the small 56-69-year group, the increase in depth fell short of significance, most likely because of low power.

The CDR3 regions of human TCRbeta chains were analyzed by immunosequencing. Per the original workflow: TCRs in the repertoires were matched against a reference library of SARS-CoV-2-specific TCRs that had been generated with the MIRA antigen-specificity platform. Breadth was defined as the fraction of unique TCRs that were SARS-CoV-2-associated, and depth was defined as the fraction of total T cells that were SARS-CoV-2-associated. Using the MIRA data, every spike-specific TCR was mapped to the spike region that the TCR reacted to and assigned to either a CD4 or a CD8 class. Log10-transformed breadth and depth values were compared by one-way ANOVA with Sidak's multiple comparisons tests. Sourced from immuneACCESS, this table was stored by TCRdb with only in-frame sequences that have V and J called. A share of the clones is absent; for the studies checked, an unresolved V gene accounts for under half, and the remainder has no known explanation. Clone size and the V and J calls come from that table; the DNA yielded D and trimming. Across this sample there are approximately 150,000 clones, with roughly 90% seen only once. The ten largest clones add up to more than 1.2% of the sample.

The CDR3 spans 15 residues, from the cysteine through the phenylalanine. Only the CDR3 part of the read is kept: 45 bases, read in frame from the first base. Trimming at the junction amounts to 6 bases on V and 0 bases on J, and the germline ends lie 14 bases apart. CDR1 and CDR2 are drawn from the germline V gene (reference sequence): SEHNR, FQNEAQ. Regarding this clone: Its antigen target is currently unknown. No per-base quality is available; no much larger clone lies one base away.

The time point label corresponds to: baseline before first vaccination. The vaccinee samples were drawn from two UK trials, COV001 and COV002, one of which was a single-blind randomized controlled phase 2/3 trial testing AZD1222 (ChAdOx1 nCoV-19) in healthy adults. For TCRbeta chain sequencing, PBMC samples were collected from trial participants at day 0 and at day 28 after the second dose. The chain employs TRBV7-9 and TRBJ1-2, and possibly TRBD1, on 6 matching bases. The source of this sequence is an adult in good health. The sequencing here drew on peripheral blood, taken on day 0 of AZD1222 vaccination. In nucleotide form, the sequence is TGTGCCAGCAGTTATGCAGGGGCTTCTAACTATGGCTACACCTTC. It specifies CASSYAGASNYGYTF.